This T cell receptor (beta chain) was profiled in a study of T cell responses to AZD1222 COVID-19 vaccine. CDR3 size: 17 residues. The V gene lost 1 base and the J gene lost 5 bases, with 19 bases spanning the gap. Germline V gene sequence: CDR1 SGHNT, CDR2 YENEEA. The data were produced by immunoSEQ multiplex PCR, yet TCRdb's version contains in-frame clones alone and is incomplete. The sample includes 150,000 to 200,000 clones, less than 95% seen only once; the top ten take 5% to 6.5%. The sample was peripheral blood, taken 28 days after the second AZD1222 dose. The clonotype comes from an adult who received the AZD1222 COVID-19 vaccine. V and J are TRBV11-3 and TRBJ2-3; no definite D call. The CDR3 coding sequence is TGTGCCAGCAGCTTAGGAACTCCGTGGGGAAGGGAAGATACGCAGTATTTT. This codes for CASSLGTPWGREDTQYF.